This is a list of T cell receptor beta chains from one sample in a study of blood T cell repertoires in COVID-19. Repertoires were generated with immunoSEQ multiplex PCR, while TCRdb's copy carries only in-frame clones and drops some. The data contain about 260,000 clones, approximately 82% of them seen just once; the ten biggest clones take up 1.9%. The sample consisted of peripheral blood. The receptors stem from a woman older than 75 with acute or convalescent COVID-19. Each CDR3 is given without its conserved first and last residue. D genes are given only for firm matches.

v_call | d_call | cdr3_aa
TRBV20-1 | TRBD1 | SASDNRGHTGELF
TRBV18 | - | ASSPPGTEGEKLF
TRBV4-1 | TRBD2 | ASSTPGLAGQETQY
TRBV18 | TRBD1 | ASSPDRDQPQH
TRBV5-8 | TRBD2 | ASSLAGTSDYEQY
TRBV5-4 | TRBD1 | ASSWGTGVGNTIY
TRBV6-2/TRBV6-3 | - | ASSYGRGQETQY
TRBV5-4 | TRBD2 | ASSLGTSGSLDTQY
TRBV7-6 | TRBD1 | ASSLGNRGGTEAF
TRBV5-1 | TRBD1 | ASSPMGQGAFSEQF
TRBV5-1 | - | ASSLVQAGTEAF
TRBV11-1 | - | ASSPNRNTEAF
TRBV7-3 | - | ASSFLPGVFAEAF
TRBV28 | - | ASSLSPRTDTQY
TRBV28 | TRBD1 | ASSKLMGTGTNNEQF
TRBV4-3 | - | ASSQASARGPEAF
TRBV9 | TRBD2 | ASSVGGRNEQF
TRBV11-2 | - | ASSLDSWTSRREQY
TRBV5-6 | - | ASSLFPESSGNTIY
TRBV6-5 | - | ASSSGFSGNTIY
TRBV20-1 | - | SALLFETQY
TRBV5-6 | TRBD1 | ASSLVGVRDRPTIY
TRBV28 | TRBD1 | ASSLRQGHDTQY
TRBV7-2 | TRBD1 | ASSKDRGTYEQY
TRBV7-2 | - | ASSPGVRGGYT
TRBV3-1/TRBV3-2 | - | ASSQDLPGANVLT
TRBV4-1 | TRBD2 | ASSPFGGYNEQF
TRBV2 | - | ASTGSTNQPQH
TRBV4-2 | TRBD1 | ASSQDRRQGAPLH
TRBV5-4 | TRBD2 | ASSFPSAGRGQETQY